The 30 T cell receptor beta chains below come from one sample, sequenced in a study of shared clonotypes between healthy human individuals. The data were produced by immunoSEQ multiplex PCR, yet TCRdb's version contains in-frame clones alone and is incomplete. The table has fewer than 2.5 million clones, 80% to 95% seen once. What was sequenced was naive CD4+ T cells from PBMCs. Described subset: CD45RA+ positively selected. The receptors were sampled from a man younger than 35 in good health. Some clones in this sample may be carry-over from other donors' samples.

This clone has a single count. This chain uses TRBV11-2 with TRBJ2-6, with D hard to call. The CDR3 length is 14 residues. V was cut by 10 bases and J by 1 base, with 11 bases left in between. From germline, CDR1 is SGHAT and CDR2 FQNNGV. CDR3 nucleotide sequence: TGTGCCACAAGAGGTCCTTCTGGGGCCAACGTCCTGACTTTC. Translating gives CATRGPSGANVLTF.

The genes are TRBV30 and TRBJ1-4; D not certain. The ends were cut back, 5 bases at V and 2 bases at J, with 15 bases in the middle. The CDR3 runs 15 residues. Germline V CDR1 and CDR2: GTSNPN, SVGIG (reference sequence). CDR3 protein: CAWETKRLTNEKLFF. The CDR3 bases are TGTGCCTGGGAGACGAAGAGACTGACTAATGAAAAACTGTTTTTT. The entire variable domain, with the rest obtained from reference TRBV30 and TRBJ1-4, is as follows: SQTIHQWPATLVQPVGSPLSLECTVEGTSNPNLYWYRQAAGRGLQLLFYSVGIGQISSEVPQNLSASRPQDRQFILSSKKLLLSDSGFYLCAWETKRLTNEKLFFGSGTQLSVL.

This clone was counted once. The chain carries TRBV29-1 and TRBJ2-1, with a weak D call TRBD1 (6 bases). Germline values: CDR1 SQVTM, CDR2 ANQGSEA. The CDR3 extends over 11 amino acids. Trimming left V 7 bases short and J 2 bases short, with 6 bases between. The CDR3 reads CSGTAYNEQFF. CDR3 coding DNA: TGCAGCGGGACAGCCTACAATGAGCAGTTCTTC.

The chain has TRBV7-9 and TRBJ2-1; 11 bases match TRBD2. Losses at the gene ends were 5 bases for V and 6 bases for J; bases not matched to a gene: 6. This CDR3 spans 15 amino acids. Germline CDR1 SEHNR, CDR2 FQNEAQ (reference sequence). This CDR3 reads CASSARLAGTNEQFF. The CDR3 DNA is TGTGCCAGCAGCGCCCGACTAGCGGGGACCAATGAGCAGTTCTTC.

On this clone: This CDR3 is also generated by other DNA sequences in the sample. This chain joins TRBV28 and TRBJ2-7, with 10 bases aligning to TRBD1. CDR3 length: 14 amino acids. Trimming removed 5 bases from V and 4 bases from J; junction bases left unmatched: 5. CDR1 and CDR2 from the germline V gene are MDHEN and SYDVKM. Here the CDR3 reads CASSLPGQGYEQYF. Here the CDR3 DNA reads TGTGCCAGCAGTCTACCGGGACAGGGGTACGAGCAGTACTTC.

The V gene is TRBV6-1, the J gene TRBJ1-5, with D possibly TRBD1 on 6 matching bases. Trimming removed 6 bases at V and 3 bases at J, with 15 bases between. The CDR3 loop spans 15 amino acids. From germline, CDR1 is MNHNS and CDR2 SASEGT. DNA of the CDR3: TGTGCCAGCAGCTTCCAGGGGATCGCCAATCAGCCCCAGCATTTT. As protein: CASSFQGIANQPQHF.

This chain joins TRBV7-9 and TRBJ1-2; D call uncertain. Trimming left V 0 bases short and J 4 bases short, with 15 bases between. Germline V lookup: CDR1 SEHNR, CDR2 FQNEAQ (reference sequence). The length of the CDR3 is 16 residues. As DNA, the CDR3 is TGTGCCAGCAGCTTAGCGGGCGCCTTGCCCTCCTATGGCTACACCTTC. Translation: CASSLAGALPSYGYTF. The variable domain in full, with the rest retrieved from reference TRBV7-9 and TRBJ1-2, is DTGVSQNPRHKITKRGQNVTFRCDPISEHNRLYWYRQTLGQGPEFLTYFQNEAQLEKSRLLSDRFSAERPKGSFSTLEIQRTEQGDSAMYLCASSLAGALPSYGYTFGSGTRLTVV.

V is TRBV5-4 and J is TRBJ1-4; TRBD1 matches 7 bases. This CDR3 contains 15 residues. V lost 3 bases, J lost 4 bases, and 6 bases stayed unmatched. CDR1 is SGHNT, CDR2 YYREEE, per germline (reference sequence). In nucleotides, the CDR3 is TGTGCCAGCAGCTGGACGACAGGGTTTAATGAAAAACTGTTTTTT. This translates into CASSWTTGFNEKLFF.

About this clone: At the DNA level, this CDR3 is encoded by other sequences in the same sample as well. This chain uses TRBV2 with TRBJ2-2, with D uncertain. The CDR3 covers 14 residues. Trimming stripped 4 bases from V and 1 base from J, with 7 bases between. Germline values: CDR1 SNHLY, CDR2 FYNNEI. The CDR3 DNA sequence: TGTGCCAGCAGTGGTCGGCTGAACACCGGGGAGCTGTTTTTT. Its translation: CASSGRLNTGELFF.

The table lists this clone with a count of one. The chain uses TRBV6-1 and TRBJ2-5; 8 bases agree with TRBD1. The V and J ends lost 3 bases and 2 bases, in that order; junction bases with no gene match: 5. Germline V gene data show CDR1 as MNHNS and CDR2 as SASEGT. This CDR3 spans 15 amino acids. CDR3 bases: TGTGCCAGCAGTGACCTGGACAGGGTGCAAGAGACCCAGTACTTC. Amino acid sequence: CASSDLDRVQETQYF.

J is TRBJ2-1 and V is TRBV20-1; D gene uncertain. CDR3 length: 11 residues. Trimming left V 5 bases short and J 5 bases short, with 7 bases between. The germline CDR1 and CDR2 sequences are DFQATT and SNEGSKA (reference sequence). CDR3 protein: CSALTDNEQFF. The CDR3, as DNA: TGCAGTGCTTTAACTGACAATGAGCAGTTCTTC.

The rearrangement joins TRBV25-1 to TRBJ1-6; possible D gene TRBD1, 5 bases. Germline CDR1 is MGHDK and CDR2 is SYGVNS. The CDR3 covers 14 residues. V was pared by 5 bases and J by 6 bases, with 11 bases between. The CDR3 spells CASSIGGANSPLHF. The CDR3 nucleotides read TGTGCCAGCAGTATTGGAGGGGCTAATTCACCCCTCCACTTT.

This chain connects TRBV19 to TRBJ1-2; 7 bases agree with TRBD1. The J segment lost 1 base and the V segment lost 4 bases, leaving 3 bases of the junction unmatched. The CDR3 contains 14 residues. CDR1 is LNHDA and CDR2 is SQIVND in the germline V gene (reference sequence). The CDR3, as DNA: TGTGCCAGTAGTAGGACAGGCGTTAACTATGGCTACACCTTC. It encodes CASSRTGVNYGYTF.

J is TRBJ2-6 and V is TRBV5-1; no definite D call. The germline V gene encodes CDR1 SGHRS and CDR2 YFSETQ. Trimming shortened V by 0 bases and J by 0 bases, and 7 bases separated the two germline ends. CDR3 length: 16 amino acids. The CDR3 DNA is TGCGCCAGCAGCTTGGACACCAACTCTGGGGCCAACGTCCTGACTTTC. Translation: CASSLDTNSGANVLTF.

The chain has TRBV7-6 and TRBJ2-5; 7 bases are a match to TRBD2. The V gene end was trimmed by 8 bases and the J gene end by 4 bases; junction bases not matched to a gene: 10. This CDR3 contains 14 residues. Looked up from germline, CDR1 is SGHVS and CDR2 is FNYEAQ. CDR3 amino acids: CASGIGGRGETQYF. The CDR3 DNA sequence: TGTGCCAGCGGAATCGGGGGGAGGGGAGAGACCCAGTACTTC. Looking up the rest from reference TRBV7-6 and TRBJ2-5 gives the full variable domain: GAGVSQSPRYKVTKRGQDVALRCDPISGHVSLYWYRQALGQGPEFLTYFNYEAQQDKSGLPNDRFSAERPEGSISTLTIQRTEQRDSAMYRCASGIGGRGETQYFGPGTRLLVL.

This clone was observed a handful of times. The V and J genes are TRBV9 and TRBJ1-1; tentatively, D is TRBD1 (6 bases). V was trimmed by 4 bases and J by 3 bases, leaving 19 bases between them. Germline V gene sequence: CDR1 SGDLS, CDR2 YYNGEE. CDR3 length equals 16 residues. CDR3 amino acids: CASSQYLQGGDTEAFF. The DNA of the CDR3 is TGTGCCAGCAGCCAATACCTACAGGGTGGGGACACTGAAGCTTTCTTT. Supplemented by reference TRBV9 and TRBJ1-1, the full variable domain reads DSGVTQTPKHLITATGQRVTLRCSPRSGDLSVYWYQQSLDQGLQFLIQYYNGEERAKGNILERFSAQQFPDLHSELNLSSLELGDSALYFCASSQYLQGGDTEAFFGQGTRLTVV.

The CDR3 sequence is CASSPPSGTGANVLTF. The DNA of the CDR3 is TGTGCCAGCTCACCCCCTTCCGGGACTGGGGCCAACGTCCTGACTTTC. This rearrangement joins TRBV18 to TRBJ2-6; D perhaps matches TRBD2 (5 bases). CDR1 and CDR2 from the germline V gene are KGHSH and LQKENI. V lost 3 bases to trimming and J lost 2 bases, with 11 bases between them. CDR3 length: 16 amino acids. The full variable domain, with the rest looked up from reference TRBV18 and TRBJ2-6, is NAGVMQNPRHLVRRRGQEARLRCSPMKGHSHVYWYRQLPEEGLKFMVYLQKENIIDESGMPKERFSAEFPKEGPSILRIQQVVRGDSAAYFCASSPPSGTGANVLTFGAGSRLTVL.

The rearrangement links TRBV2 to TRBJ1-4; D gene ambiguous. V lost 6 bases and J lost 6, with 11 bases in between. Germline assignment: CDR1 SNHLY and CDR2 FYNNEI. CDR3 length equals 13 residues. The CDR3 sequence: CASSERVYEKLFF. CDR3 nucleotides: TGTGCCAGCAGCGAAAGGGTGTATGAAAAACTGTTTTTT.

Turning to this clone: The same CDR3 also results from other DNA sequences found in this sample. V usage is TRBV20-1 and J usage is TRBJ2-7, with D perhaps matching TRBD2 (7 bases). The germline V gene encodes CDR1 DFQATT and CDR2 SNEGSKA (reference sequence). V was clipped by 6 bases and J by 6 bases, with 12 bases between them. The CDR3 is made up of 11 amino acids. In nucleotides, the CDR3 is TGCAGTGCAAGGGGGGAGGGCGAGCAGTACTTC. Protein sequence: CSARGEGEQYF.

As concerns this clone: At the DNA level, this CDR3 is encoded by other sequences in the same sample as well. This chain uses TRBV20-1 with TRBJ2-7; D is unclear. CDR3 length: 10 residues. Germline V lookup: CDR1 DFQATT, CDR2 SNEGSKA (reference sequence). The ends were cut back, 5 bases at V and 6 bases at J, with 8 bases in the middle. The CDR3 reads CSAAGGEQYF. The CDR3 DNA reads TGCAGTGCTGCAGGTGGCGAGCAGTACTTC.

The chain is built from TRBV9 and TRBJ2-5; 13 nucleotides agree with TRBD2. The CDR3 is made up of 19 amino acids. J gave up 5 bases and V 3 bases, and 16 bases lay outside the gene matches. From germline, CDR1 is SGDLS and CDR2 YYNGEE. CDR3 nucleotide sequence: TGTGCCAGCAGCGCCGGACTAGCGGGAGCGGGGATGTTTCGGGAGACCCAGTACTTC. It yields the protein CASSAGLAGAGMFRETQYF.

The CDR3 sequence is CASSDRRRGLYGYTF. DNA for the CDR3: TGCGCCAGCAGCGATCGTAGGCGGGGTTTATATGGCTACACCTTC. The chain links TRBV4-1 to TRBJ1-2; D uncertain. V gave up 5 bases and J gave up 5 bases, with 18 bases separating them. The CDR3 extends over 15 amino acids. Germline CDR1 reads MGHRA; CDR2 reads YSYEKL.

Concerning this clone itself: The same CDR3 is also encoded by other DNA sequences in this sample. The chain is built from TRBV18 and TRBJ2-2; 7 positions match TRBD2. The V gene end was trimmed by 6 bases and the J gene end by 0 bases; junction bases not matched to a gene: 7. Germline lookup yields CDR1 KGHSH and CDR2 LQKENI. This CDR3 contains 16 residues. The CDR3 coding sequence is TGTGCCAGCTCCCCCCGCAGCGGGGCGAACACCGGGGAGCTGTTTTTT. This translates into CASSPRSGANTGELFF.

V gene TRBV5-1 combines with J gene TRBJ1-1; TRBD1 might be the D (6 bases). The CDR3 length is 14 residues. CDR1 is SGHRS and CDR2 is YFSETQ in the germline V gene. Trimming left V 1 base short and J 4 bases short, with 11 bases between. The CDR3 nucleotides read TGCGCCAGCAGCTTGACAGGGCCTCCCACTGAAGCTTTCTTT. Protein sequence: CASSLTGPPTEAFF.

The chain is built from TRBV19 and TRBJ2-3; 11 positions match TRBD2. The CDR3 loop spans 14 amino acids. CDR1 is LNHDA, CDR2 SQIVND, per germline (reference sequence). In DNA, the CDR3 is TGTGCATCGAGACTAGCGGGAACCACAGATACGCAGTATTTT. Translation gives CASRLAGTTDTQYF.

The V and J genes are TRBV18 and TRBJ1-1; D is unclear. Trimming pared 3 bases from V and 2 bases from J, leaving 16 bases between. CDR1 and CDR2 (germline): KGHSH, LQKENI. This CDR3 region has 16 residues. CDR3 DNA sequence: TGTGCCAGCTCACCGCAGCCCCTGGCCTTAAACACTGAAGCTTTCTTT. Translating gives CASSPQPLALNTEAFF.

V is TRBV11-2 and J is TRBJ1-2; possibly TRBD1 for D (5 bases). The V and J ends lost 4 bases and 6 bases respectively, with 18 bases between them. Germline assignment: CDR1 SGHAT and CDR2 FQNNGV. The CDR3 contains 15 residues. The CDR3 coding sequence is TGTGCCAGCAGCTCCGAAGGGCGGGGCGGTCATGGCTACACCTTC. It codes for CASSSEGRGGHGYTF.

This chain joins TRBV7-7 and TRBJ1-1, with unresolved D. Germline V gene sequence: CDR1 SSHAT, CDR2 FNYEAQ (reference sequence). The V gene lost 6 bases and the J gene lost 3 bases, with 11 bases spanning the gap. The CDR3 runs to 13 residues. The CDR3 region is CASSPGGYTEAFF. The CDR3 DNA is TGTGCCAGCAGTCCCGGAGGGTACACTGAAGCTTTCTTT.

The rearrangement uses TRBV27 and TRBJ2-3; tentatively, D is TRBD1 or TRBD2 (6 bases each). Germline V gives CDR1 MNHEY, CDR2 SMNVEV (reference sequence). The CDR3 loop spans 16 amino acids. Trimming took 4 bases from V and 6 from J, leaving 20 bases between them. CDR3 in amino acids: CASSSYRAGRSDTQYF. The CDR3 nucleotides read TGTGCCAGCAGTTCGTACAGGGCGGGGAGGTCCGATACGCAGTATTTT.

The chain is built from TRBV7-3 and TRBJ2-7; perhaps D is TRBD1 or TRBD2 (6 bases each). CDR3 size: 15 residues. CDR1 and CDR2 (germline): SGHTA, FQGTGA. The V gene lost 0 bases and the J gene lost 1 base, with 10 bases spanning the gap. In DNA form, the CDR3 reads TGTGCCAGCAGCTTAACTGGGGGGCAATCCTACGAGCAGTACTTC. Translating gives CASSLTGGQSYEQYF.